The rows below give T cell receptor beta chains drawn from one sample of a study of blood T cell repertoires in COVID-19. Assay: immunoSEQ multiplex PCR; the TCRdb copy retains only in-frame clones and omits some. The table records about 73,000 clones, roughly 79% of them present only once. The sequencing sample was made of peripheral blood. The source of these receptors is a woman in her 70s with acute or convalescent COVID-19. CDR3s include the opening cysteine and the closing phenylalanine or tryptophan. D genes are given only for firm matches. Size tells how often a clone was seen (once, few, many) or the class of an expanded clone, and some rows leave it out.

V	size	D	J	DNA	CDR3
TRBV25-1	NA	TRBD1	TRBJ1-1	TGTGCCAGCAGTGTTACGACAGGGAGGAACACTGAAGCTTTCTTT	CASSVTTGRNTEAFF
TRBV4-2	NA	TRBD2	TRBJ2-5	TGTGCCAGCAGCACCACTAGCGGGAGTTCGGAGACCCAGTACTTC	CASSTTSGSSETQYF
TRBV28	NA	TRBD2	TRBJ2-3	TGTGCCAGCAGTTTATCCGGGAGGGCCACCACAGATACGCAGTATTTT	CASSLSGRATTDTQYF
TRBV4-2	NA	NA	TRBJ1-2	TGTGCCAGCAGCCAAGAGGCAGGCTATGGCTACACCTTC	CASSQEAGYGYTF
TRBV5-1	NA	TRBD2	TRBJ2-7	TGCGCCAGCAGCTTTGGAGCGGGGGATTCCTACGAGCAGTACTTC	CASSFGAGDSYEQYF
TRBV28	NA	TRBD2	TRBJ2-1	TGTGCCAGCAGCGGGACTAGCGGGAGGTATGAGCAGTTCTTC	CASSGTSGRYEQFF
TRBV28	NA	TRBD1	TRBJ2-1	TGTGCCAGCAGCCGACAGGGTAGTTCCTACAATGAGCAGTTCTTC	CASSRQGSSYNEQFF
TRBV5-1	NA	NA	TRBJ2-3	TGCGCCAGCGTAAGCGGACCTAGCACAGATACGCAGTATTTT	CASVSGPSTDTQYF
TRBV6-5	NA	NA	TRBJ2-7	TGTGCCAGCAGTTACTCGACACAGGGACCCTACGAGCAGTACTTC	CASSYSTQGPYEQYF
TRBV10-3	NA	TRBD1	TRBJ1-1	TGTGCCATCAAGTACAGGGGTTCCGACACTGAAGCTTTCTTT	CAIKYRGSDTEAFF
TRBV28	NA	NA	TRBJ1-2	TGTGCCAGCAGTCAAGGAGGGGTAGAAGACTATGGCTACACCTTC	CASSQGGVEDYGYTF
TRBV10-1	NA	TRBD2	TRBJ2-5	TGCGCCAGCAGTGGGGGACTAGCGGGGTCCCGCCGGGAGACCCAGTACTTC	CASSGGLAGSRRETQYF
TRBV7-2	many	NA	TRBJ2-3	TGTGCCAGCAGCTTTTACGAACTAGGAGGTACAGATACGCAGTATTTT	CASSFYELGGTDTQYF
TRBV19	NA	TRBD1	TRBJ1-5	TGTGCCAGTAACAGGGGGCATTCGAGCAATCAGCCCCAGCATTTT	CASNRGHSSNQPQHF
TRBV27	NA	TRBD1	TRBJ1-5	TGTGCCAGCAGTAGACAGGGTACGAGCAATCAGCCCCAGCATTTT	CASSRQGTSNQPQHF
TRBV5-8	NA	TRBD2	TRBJ2-5	TGTGCCAGCAGCTATGGACTAGCGGGTACAGAGACCCAGTACTTC	CASSYGLAGTETQYF
TRBV27	many	TRBD1	TRBJ1-1	TGTGCCAGCAGTTCATATCCGGGACAGGGAGGGACTGAAGCTTTCTTT	CASSSYPGQGGTEAFF
TRBV4-1	NA	NA	TRBJ2-2	TGCGCCAGCAGCCAAGGGGCGAGCGGTACCGCGAACACCGGGGAGCTGTTTTTT	CASSQGASGTANTGELFF
TRBV7-3	NA	TRBD2	TRBJ2-1	TGTGCCAGCAGCCCGACTAGCGGGAGGTTTGGTGAGCAGTTCTTC	CASSPTSGRFGEQFF
TRBV24-1	NA	NA	TRBJ1-5	TGTGCCACTTCGGGTGGCAATCAGCCCCAGCATTTT	CATSGGNQPQHF
TRBV29-1	NA	NA	TRBJ2-2	TGCAGCGCAAACGGACAGTACACCGGGGAGCTGTTTTTT	CSANGQYTGELFF
TRBV5-1	NA	TRBD2	TRBJ2-7	TGCGCCAGCAGCTTGGTGGGACTAGCGGCTTACGAGCAGTACTTC	CASSLVGLAAYEQYF
TRBV21-1	once	NA	TRBJ1-5	TGTGCCAGCAGCCCGAGAGGGACAGGTGATTGGGATCAGCCCCAGCATTTT	CASSPRGTGDWDQPQHF
TRBV27	NA	NA	TRBJ1-5	TGTGCCAGCAGGCCCATCGGGAGCAATCAGCCCCAGCATTTT	CASRPIGSNQPQHF
TRBV3-1/TRBV3-2	NA	NA	TRBJ1-1	TGTGCCAGCAGCCAAGGGCCAGGGAACACTGAAGCTTTCTTT	CASSQGPGNTEAFF
TRBV30	NA	NA	TRBJ2-5	TGTGCCTGGAGTGTCGGTCCGGGAACCCAGTACTTC	CAWSVGPGTQYF